The present T cell receptor (beta chain) was sequenced within a study of T cell clusters in autoimmune cytopenias. Study-level points and caveats: Healthy donors had almost three-fold more exclusive TRB clusters than active autoimmune hepatitis patients. Primary autoimmune cytopenia patients seemingly lacked the physiological T cell clusters found in healthy donors.

One tube held mixed TRB-A and TRB-B primer pools for touch-down PCR. From its re-call of the multiplex PCR reads, TCRdb lists each CDR3 protein once, without DNA. This table holds several thousand distinct CDR3 sequences. Considering frequency, this clonotype is medium-sized. Its specificity is unknown. TRB amplification used around 270 ng of peripheral blood genomic DNA. The CDR3 runs 13 residues. Germline lookup yields CDR1 SQVTM and CDR2 ANQGSEA. The chain links TRBV29-1 to TRBJ2-7. The specimen was peripheral blood. This clonotype originated in a human donor with an autoimmune cytopenia or autoimmune hepatitis (not recorded which). CDR3 sequence reads: CSVSRTGAYEQYF.